This paragraph covers one TCR beta chain sequence. This record belongs to a study of blood T cell repertoires in COVID-19. Whole-study context: There were acute and convalescent COVID-19 samples, and they came from the United States, Italy and Spain. Nucleic acid was either cDNA or gDNA, and it came from T cells, B-cell-depleted T cells, or PBMCs.

V trimming: 0 bases; J trimming: 0 bases; junction bases outside the gene matches: 7. Germline V gives CDR1 LGHNA, CDR2 YNFKEQ. This CDR3 is 19 amino acids long. Clones were sequenced by immunoSEQ multiplex PCR, and TCRdb holds only the in-frame ones, with some missing. The table lists about 250,000 clones, approximately 86% of them singletons. Sequenced: peripheral blood. The TCR sequence derives from an elderly man with acute or convalescent COVID-19. This sequence joins TRBV4-2 and TRBJ2-3; 12 positions match TRBD2. DNA of the CDR3: TGTGCCAGCAGCCAAGATTCGGGACTAGCGGGTTCAAGCACAGATACGCAGTATTTT. Translation gives CASSQDSGLAGSSTDTQYF.